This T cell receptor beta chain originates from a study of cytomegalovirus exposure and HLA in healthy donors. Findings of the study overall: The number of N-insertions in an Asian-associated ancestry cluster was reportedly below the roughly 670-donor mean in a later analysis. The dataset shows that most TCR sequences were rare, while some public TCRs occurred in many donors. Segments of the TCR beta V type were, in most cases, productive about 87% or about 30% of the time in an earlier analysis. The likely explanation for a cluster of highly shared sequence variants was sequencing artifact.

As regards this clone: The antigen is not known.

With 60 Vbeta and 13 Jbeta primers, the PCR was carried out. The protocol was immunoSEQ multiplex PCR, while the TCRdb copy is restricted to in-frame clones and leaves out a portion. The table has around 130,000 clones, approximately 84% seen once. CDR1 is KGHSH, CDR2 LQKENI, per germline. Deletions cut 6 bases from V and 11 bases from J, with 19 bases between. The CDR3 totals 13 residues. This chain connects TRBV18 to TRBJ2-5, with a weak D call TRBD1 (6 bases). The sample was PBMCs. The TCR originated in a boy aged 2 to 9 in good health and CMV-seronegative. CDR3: CASSLDSRGEQYF. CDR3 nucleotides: TGTGCCAGCTCCCTGGACAGTCGGGGAGAGCAGTACTTC. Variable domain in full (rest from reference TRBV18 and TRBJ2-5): NAGVMQNPRHLVRRRGQEARLRCSPMKGHSHVYWYRQLPEEGLKFMVYLQKENIIDESGMPKERFSAEFPKEGPSILRIQQVVRGDSAAYFCASSLDSRGEQYFGPGTRLLVL.